Sequencing of this TCR beta chain was carried out in a study of CD8 T cells in ankylosing spondylitis. Overall study results and limits: Disease-associated clonotypes exhibited CD8+ identity and were relatively infrequent in peripheral blood. Some motif variants had been reported before (in reactive arthritis synovial fluid and blood). There was a TCR beta motif, made of 7 or 8 highly homologous variants, that appeared characteristic of ankylosing spondylitis blood. Matched ankylosing spondylitis synovial fluid reportedly showed significant enrichment of disease-linked clones.

A note on this clonotype: Antigen: not known.

TCRdb reprocessed the 5' RACE reads with MiXCR, giving one entry per CDR3 protein. The sample consists of 400,000 to 450,000 distinct CDR3 sequences, more than 15% of them appearing once. The CDR3 has 14 amino acids. V lost 4 bases to trimming and J lost 10 bases; unmatched junction nucleotides: 6. The source of this sequence is a male donor with ankylosing spondylitis. Input material: blood, either unsorted or a sorted T cell fraction (not recorded which). The chain couples TRBV12-3 or TRBV12-4 to TRBJ1-6; 8 bases match TRBD1. CDR3 DNA: TGTGCCAGCAGTTCGACAGGGGTAGGGTCACCCCTCCACTTT. Its protein product is CASSSTGVGSPLHF.